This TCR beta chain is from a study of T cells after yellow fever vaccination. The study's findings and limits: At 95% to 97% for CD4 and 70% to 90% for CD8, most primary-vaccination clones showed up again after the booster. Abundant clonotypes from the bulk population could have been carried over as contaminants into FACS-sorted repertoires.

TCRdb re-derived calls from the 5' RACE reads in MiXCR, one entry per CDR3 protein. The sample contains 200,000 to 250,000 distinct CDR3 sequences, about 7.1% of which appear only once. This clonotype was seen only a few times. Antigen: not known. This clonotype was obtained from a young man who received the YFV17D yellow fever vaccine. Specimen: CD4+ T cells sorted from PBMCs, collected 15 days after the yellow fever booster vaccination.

CDR3 bases: TGTGCCAGCAGTTATGACAGTTCCTACGAGCAGTACTTC. The encoded protein is CASSYDSSYEQYF. The chain carries TRBV6-2 or TRBV6-3 and TRBJ2-7; perhaps TRBD1 as D (5 bases). Trimming cost V 3 bases and J 1 base, with 7 bases left between them. Germline loops: CDR1 MNHEY, CDR2 SVGEGT. The CDR3 runs to 13 residues.